This note documents a single T cell receptor (beta chain) sequence. What it binds is unknown. This sample is drawn from a study of tumor-infiltrating lymphocytes in primary liver carcinoma. Overall study context: The tumors ranged from about 4.2 to 10 cm across and fell within stage T1-T3 N0M0.

From approximately 0.5 ug of total RNA, TCR beta-specific cDNA was reverse-transcribed using a constant-region primer. Three nested multiplex PCR rounds, a slightly modified ARM-PCR method, built the TCR beta libraries. Use of TRBV1-TRBV30 forward primers with a C-beta reverse primer characterized the first two PCR rounds, which lasted about 9 cycles each. TCRdb re-called the multiplex PCR reads with MiXCR, one entry per CDR3 protein. The sample includes about 84,000 distinct CDR3 sequences, more than 65% of them seen just once. The study's findings and limits: Blood trailed tumors significantly in top-250-clone fraction (p = 0.039).

Germline CDR1 and CDR2: ENHRY and SYGVKD. The CDR3 is 14 residues long. Between the trimmed V and J ends, which lost 10 bases and 4 bases, there was a span of 17 bases. For each extraction, RNA and DNA were obtained together from around 20-30 mg of unsorted bulk tissue. The sequence was collected from a man in his forties with primary liver carcinoma and hepatitis B virus infection. The sequencing input was liver tumor tissue from sampling region 1. As to subset: tumor region T1, superior pole. The chain employs TRBV10-3 and TRBJ1-3, with a possible D match to TRBD1 (5 bases). The CDR3 protein is CANSGGGPGNTIYF. DNA for the CDR3: TGTGCCAACAGCGGGGGAGGGCCCGGAAACACCATATATTTT.